One and the same sample provided the 5 T cell receptor beta chains below, sequenced in a study of T cell repertoires in cytomegalovirus infection. One entry per CDR3 protein results from TCRdb running MiXCR on the reads. Of some 100,000 distinct CDR3 sequences detected, 25% to 35% appear once; the ten largest clones hold roughly three quarters. These receptors have no identified antigens. The source was CD8+ T cells from cultured PBMCs, collected from culture after CMV antigen stimulation. The receptor source for this set is a human donor in good health (CMV status not recorded). Some clones in this sample may be carry-over from other donors' samples.

The CDR3 loop reads CASSHLLAGGNDEQFF. DNA for the CDR3: TGTGCCAGCAGCCACCTTCTAGCGGGGGGGAACGATGAGCAGTTCTTC. The chain is built from TRBV28 and TRBJ2-1; 12 nucleotides match TRBD2. Germline V lookup: CDR1 MDHEN, CDR2 SYDVKM. CDR3 size: 16 residues. V lost 6 bases to trimming and J lost 8 bases; unmatched junction nucleotides: 11.

This clonotype has a handful of counts. V and J are TRBV7-6 and TRBJ2-2, with D perhaps being TRBD1 or TRBD2 (5 bases each). This CDR3 comprises 15 residues. V lost 8 bases and J 4 bases, leaving 17 bases between the germline ends. CDR1 and CDR2 from the germline V gene are SGHVS and FNYEAQ. In nucleotides, the CDR3 is TGTGCCAGCCCCGAGAGGGACCCTGTCACCGGGGAGCTGTTTTTT. As protein: CASPERDPVTGELFF. Based on the CDR3 plus reference TRBV7-6 and TRBJ2-2, the full variable domain is GAGVSQSPRYKVTKRGQDVALRCDPISGHVSLYWYRQALGQGPEFLTYFNYEAQQDKSGLPNDRFSAERPEGSISTLTIQRTEQRDSAMYRCASPERDPVTGELFFGEGSRLTVL.

This clonotype was seen only a few times. The chain is built from TRBV7-2 and TRBJ1-6; the D is unclear. Germline V gene lookup returns CDR1 SGHTA and CDR2 FQGNSA. The CDR3 runs 15 residues. V was pared by 1 base and J by 8 bases, with 12 bases between. The CDR3 is CASSLVPGRDSPLHF. The CDR3 coding sequence is TGTGCCAGCAGCTTAGTGCCGGGGAGGGATTCACCCCTCCACTTT.

The sample holds one count of this clonotype. The chain links TRBV27 to TRBJ2-3, with D possibly matching TRBD1 (7 bases). The germline gives CDR1 MNHEY, CDR2 SMNVEV (reference sequence). The V end lost 5 bases, the J end lost 1 base, and 19 bases lay between the germline ends. The CDR3 length is 17 residues. The CDR3 coding sequence is TGTGCCAGCAGTGCACGGGGGACAGTCACAGGCACAGATACGCAGTATTTT. Residues: CASSARGTVTGTDTQYF.

Worth noting for this clonotype: One base away lies a much larger clone, so this may be a sequencing read error. The J gene is TRBJ2-2, the V gene TRBV7-6; 10 positions match TRBD2. This CDR3 is built from 21 residues. Germline values: CDR1 SGHVS, CDR2 FNYEAQ. The V segment lost 0 bases and the J segment 0 bases; nucleotides outside the gene matches: 13. The CDR3 protein is CASSLAGDSPGLASNTGELFF. CDR3 coding DNA: TGTGCCAGCAGCTTAGCGGGGGATTCTCCGGGACTAGCGTCGAACACCGGGGAGCTGTTTTTT.